This entry concerns a single TCR beta chain. Positive CCR7 selection of CD45RO-negative cells yielded the naive CD8 cells, and terminally differentiated effector memory CD45RA+ cells were excluded. The record originates from a study of shared clonotypes between healthy human individuals. Germline V gene lookup returns CDR1 SEHNR and CDR2 FQNEAQ (reference sequence). The CDR3 consists of 15 residues. V shed 5 bases and J 3 bases; nucleotides not matched to a gene: 6. This table comes from immunoSEQ multiplex PCR, and its TCRdb copy is limited to in-frame clones, with some not included. The repertoire includes hundreds of thousands of clones, 98% of them detected once, and 0.25% to 0.35% sits in the top ten.

The chain uses TRBV7-9 and TRBJ2-2, with TRBD2 identical over 7 bases. Sequencing used naive CD8+ T cells sorted from blood. The receptor comes from a man younger than 45 in good health. CDR3 DNA sequence: TGTGCCAGCAGCCCTTGGGGGAGGGACACCGGGGAGCTGTTTTTT. Amino acids: CASSPWGRDTGELFF.